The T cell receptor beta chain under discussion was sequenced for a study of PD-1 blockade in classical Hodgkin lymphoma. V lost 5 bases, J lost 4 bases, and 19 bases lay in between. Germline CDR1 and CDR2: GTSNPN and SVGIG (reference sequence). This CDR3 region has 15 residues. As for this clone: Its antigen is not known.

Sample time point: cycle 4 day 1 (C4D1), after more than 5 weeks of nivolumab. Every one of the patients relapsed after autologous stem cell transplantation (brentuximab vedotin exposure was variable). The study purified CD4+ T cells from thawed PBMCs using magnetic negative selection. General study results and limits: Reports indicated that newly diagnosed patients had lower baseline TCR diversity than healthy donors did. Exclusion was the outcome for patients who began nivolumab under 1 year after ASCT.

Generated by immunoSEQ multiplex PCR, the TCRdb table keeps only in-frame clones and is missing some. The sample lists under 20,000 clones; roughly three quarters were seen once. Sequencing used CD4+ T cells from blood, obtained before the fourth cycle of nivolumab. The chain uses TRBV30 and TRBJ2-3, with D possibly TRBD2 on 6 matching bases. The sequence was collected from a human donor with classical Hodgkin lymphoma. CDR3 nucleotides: TGTGCCTGGGGAGGGGCAGGGATGGCGGCAGATACGCAGTATTTT. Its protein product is CAWGGAGMAADTQYF. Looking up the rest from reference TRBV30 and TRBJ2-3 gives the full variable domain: SQTIHQWPATLVQPVGSPLSLECTVEGTSNPNLYWYRQAAGRGLQLLFYSVGIGQISSEVPQNLSASRPQDRQFILSSKKLLLSDSGFYLCAWGGAGMAADTQYFGPGTRLTVL.